This T cell receptor beta chain was recorded in a study of T cell responses to AZD1222 COVID-19 vaccine. Overall study results and limits: Spike was spanned by vaccine-associated CD4 TCRs, which were dominant at 160-218 and 743-854.

Unmatched junction bases numbered 7, after V lost 3 bases and J lost 2 bases. Germline V lookup: CDR1 SGHDN, CDR2 FVKESK. This CDR3 spans 15 amino acids. Generated by immunoSEQ multiplex PCR, the TCRdb table keeps only in-frame clones and is missing some. The table lists over 45,000 clones, approximately 88% of them singletons. This clone ranks as medium-sized. Its antigen is as yet unknown. The receptor's source is an adult who received the AZD1222 COVID-19 vaccine. The material sequenced was peripheral blood, taken 28 days after the second AZD1222 dose. This rearrangement joins TRBV14 to TRBJ2-7, with 7 nucleotides matching TRBD1. As DNA, the CDR3 is TGTGCCAGCAGCCAGAGGACAGGACTTCCCTACGAGCAGTACTTC. Amino acids: CASSQRTGLPYEQYF.